The source of this TCR beta chain is a study of cytomegalovirus exposure and HLA in healthy donors listed by TCRdb under 2017. Background on the whole study: According to an earlier analysis of 550 to 700 of the donors, 150 million to 200 million T cells yielded over 90 million unique TCR beta sequences and approximately 280 Gb of sequence data. An early release covering just under 650 HLA-typed donors comprised around 300 gigabases of sequencing data and approximately 85 million unique TCR sequences. Of the 300 to 450 genotyped donors, 65% to 90% were placed in the genetic ancestry cluster associated with self-reported Caucasian donors. The study was designed to test whether signatures of past pathogen exposure could be identified by cataloging public T cell receptors. The T cell repertoires of under 700 subjects were profiled by immunosequencing and related to cytomegalovirus serostatus. Along with the approximately 600-subject first cohort, a separate validation cohort of around 110 different subjects was used. To predict cytomegalovirus infection status, the study combined high-throughput TCR immunosequencing, statistical association of individual TCRs with disease status, and machine learning. To study patterns of TCR occurrence, a later analysis re-analyzed previously published TCR beta repertoires from 700 or so donors and added high-resolution HLA genotyping. In the later analysis, no new phenotypic data were used to find candidate immune exposures; instead, reliance was placed on TCR beta sequences and their occurrence across donors. An earlier analysis of some 500 of the donors used high-throughput TCR beta sequencing to judge whether each TCR beta V gene segment behaved as functional or pseudogenic. Donor age, sex, ethnicity and CMV serostatus were compiled alongside the repertoire data. A later genetic analysis took genome-wide SNP genotypes for about 55% of the roughly 670 donors and used that subset as a discovery cohort. All discovery cohort repertoires had been generated on a single sequencing platform. HLA typing covered class I and class II loci at four-digit resolution. Typing coverage differed by locus: A, B, C, DRB1 and DQB1 were typed in roughly 629-630 donors, DQA1 in about 550, DPA1 in 600 to 610, and DPB1 in approximately 450. About five DR-DQ haplotypes were treated as single units for association and clustering because of strong linkage in the cohort. Among some 400 genotyped donors of the cohort, an average of approximately 200,000 unique TCR beta nucleotide sequences was sequenced per donor, of which about 19% were non-productive.

The protocol used for the library was the immunoSEQ multiplex PCR assay. The multiplex PCR relied on a mix of 60 forward primers for TCR Vbeta segments and 13 reverse primers for TCR Jbeta segments. The CDR3 region of rearranged TCR beta genes was amplified from genomic DNA by a multiplex PCR assay. On the Illumina HiSeq System, the amplified TCR beta libraries were sequenced as 87-base-pair reads. From the authors' description of their analysis: A later analysis tallied roughly 78 million unique TCR beta chains across the approximately 670 repertoires, and about 10 million of those chains were shared by two or more donors. Raw reads were error-corrected and collapsed into unique sequences by a nearest-neighbor algorithm in which closely related sequences were merged to remove PCR and sequencing errors. Alignment of CDR3 sequences to IMGT reference sequences was used to assign V, D and J gene segments. For a sequence to be retained, at least a six-nucleotide match to both a V gene segment and a J gene segment was required. A rearrangement was called productive if the CDR3 had no stop codons and remained in frame with V and J, and every other rearrangement was called non-productive. Following IMGT convention, CDR3 was defined as the stretch from the second conserved V-encoded cysteine up to the conserved J-encoded phenylalanine. The earlier analysis of 587 of the donors excluded sequences that lacked an unambiguous match to a single V gene segment. In an earlier analysis of approximately 610 of the donors, V segments were called functional above 56.7% productive rearrangements and were called segregating when the between-donor standard deviation exceeded 5%. A statistical classification framework was built to diagnose cytomegalovirus status from the catalog of TCR beta chain sequences. A later analysis assigned V and J genes by comparing TCR nucleotide sequences with IMGT/GENE-DB human TR gene sequences. A later analysis assigned CDR3 sequences and most-parsimonious VDJ recombination scenarios with the TCRdist pipeline. In a later analysis, every TCR beta chain was defined by the combination of its CDR3 amino acid sequence and its V-gene family, and reads without a unique V-gene family were dropped. To address suspected cross-contamination and a sequencing artifact, a later analysis removed 592 highly shared, low-generation-probability nucleotide sequences. For each public chain, a later analysis derived a clonal expansion index from normalized ranks of inferred template counts within each repertoire. In a later analysis, generation probabilities were computed with a VDJ recombination model fitted to out-of-frame rearrangements, and the resulting probabilities were checked against IGoR. Hypergeometric tests were used in a later analysis to score TCR-TCR, TCR-HLA and TCR-CMV co-occurrence, with a repertoire-size bias correction applied to the TCR pairs. To estimate false discovery rates, a later analysis permuted the HLA or CMV assignments 20 times. A later analysis grouped co-occurring TCRs with DBSCAN, adding TCRdist sequence similarity when clustering within HLA-allele-positive subsets. Co-occurrence clustering excluded repertoires with fewer than 30,000 or more than 120,000 public chains, plus five with anomalous nucleotide sharing. TCRdb re-hosts the immuneACCESS table, in-frame sequences only. Its copies lack some clones; in the studies checked, an unresolved V gene accounts for under half of them, and the cause for the rest is not known. The V and J calls and clone size are taken from that table; D and trimming were inferred from the DNA. This sample gives about 140,000 clones in total; approximately 78% of them show up just once. The ten biggest clones cover roughly 2.9% of the sample.

Reading the germline V gene (reference sequence) gives CDR1 SGHNT and CDR2 YYREEE. After removal of 2 bases from V and 4 bases from J, the junction retains 5 bases not matched to a gene. The CDR3 goes from the cysteine to the phenylalanine over 15 residues. Kept here is only the CDR3 DNA, which spans 45 bases and is read in frame from base 1. Regarding this clone: Its antigen has not been determined. Per-base qualities were not stored, and no clone one base away is much larger.

In total, 666 healthy bone marrow donors made up the cohort. All cohort members were sampled while nominally healthy, although unrecorded immune exposures were likely present. The donor tested CMV seronegative and was one of the 352 seronegative cohort members. Every donor gave a peripheral blood sample, and the peripheral blood mononuclear cells from that sample were used for TCR beta sequencing. Genomic DNA extraction from the blood cell samples was performed with the Qiagen DNeasy Blood Extraction Kit. Findings and caveats that apply to the study as a whole: Because counts were too low, roughly 16 rarely observed V segments, including chromosome 9 orphons, were left out of the earlier analysis of a few hundred of the donors. Because HLA typing was missing for some donors at each locus, association tests included only the typed subset. A few of the identified cytomegalovirus-associated TCR beta chains were confirmed in vitro to be specific for cytomegalovirus antigens. Most TCR sequences were seen in very few donors, while some public TCRs were found in many individuals. Cytomegalovirus status was reported to be diagnosed by the classifier with high specificity and sensitivity in both the original and validation cohorts. At a false discovery rate of 0.05, a later analysis linked 16,000 or so TCR beta sequences to specific HLA alleles. This cohort had only TCR beta chains sequenced, and the lack of alpha or paired-chain data limited which features could be detected. Roughly uniform sequencing depth across donors was assumed in presence/absence analyses, although this assumption may not hold. A later analysis found that TCR association rates varied across HLA loci, with DRB1 alleles showing the most associated TCRs and HLA-C alleles the fewest. A cluster of highly shared sequence variants was judged likely to represent a technical artifact of the sequencing pipeline. Correlated functional status among segregating V segments might be attributable to linkage disequilibrium, but an unknown experimental factor could not be ruled out. A further reported finding was that TCR beta sequences accurately predicted the HLA-A and HLA-B alleles for most subjects in the first cohort. The study gave a list of about 160 TCR beta chains associated with cytomegalovirus. The authors suggested that the approach could potentially be generalized to other disease states and immunological phenotypes. When HLA alleles, especially DR and DQ, strongly co-occurred, attributing TCR associations to individual alleles was difficult. Several of the top co-occurrence clusters appeared to be linked to parvovirus B19, influenza, CMV and Epstein-Barr virus, according to a later analysis. CMV serostatus was the only immune exposure information available for the cohort. Compared with the 666-donor mean, donors in an Asian-associated ancestry cluster had fewer N-insertions in productive TCRs, according to a later genetic analysis. An association between a missense DCLRE1C variant and V-gene and J-gene trimming of TCR beta chains was found in a later genetic analysis and replicated in an independent cohort. In an earlier analysis of roughly 500 of the donors, most TCR beta V segments appeared in productive rearrangements about 90% or about 30% of the time, broadly matching IMGT annotations. In a later analysis, HLA-associated TCR beta chains were found to be more clonally expanded and to have lower generation probabilities than equally common non-associated chains. Some IMGT-functional V segments, including TRBV6-2 and TRBV6-3, could not be told apart with the 87-base-pair reads, so those segments were excluded. According to a later analysis, most CMV-associated TCR beta chains appeared to be HLA-restricted, and the HLA associations seemed to be driven largely by CMV exposure.

The V and J genes are TRBV5-4 and TRBJ2-5; 10 central bases correspond to TRBD2. Material: PBMCs. The clonotype was recovered from a female donor in good health and CMV-seronegative. CDR3 reads: CASSLLAGGRETQYF. At the DNA level, the sequence is TGTGCCAGCAGCTTATTAGCGGGGGGCCGAGAGACCCAGTACTTC.